Described below is a single T cell receptor (beta chain) sequence and its context. The CDR3 sequence is 15 residues long. The germline gives CDR1 MNHEY, CDR2 SVGAGI. V was clipped by 6 bases and J by 3 bases, with 16 bases between them. TCRdb called the RT-PCR reads again in MiXCR, with one record for every CDR3 protein. The data show 550,000 to 750,000 distinct CDR3 sequences, approximately 15% seen once. This rearrangement joins TRBV6-5 to TRBJ2-3; D possibly corresponds to TRBD2 (6 bases). The material sequenced was memory CD4+ T cells from blood. The sequence was obtained from a female donor in good health, serving as a healthy control. The CDR3 loop reads CASSPPPGRTDTQYF. CDR3 bases: TGTGCCAGCAGCCCCCCGCCCGGGAGAACAGATACGCAGTATTTT.